This T cell receptor (beta chain) derives from a study of blood T cell repertoires in COVID-19. The wider study: The study drew acute and convalescent COVID-19 samples from the United States, Italy and Spain. In each case, the material was cDNA or gDNA derived from T cells, B-cell-depleted T cells, or PBMCs.

This clone was counted only a few times. Followed longitudinally, the Seattle patients had been enrolled during active infection. Original methodology: Estimates of nucleated cell counts were drawn from the amplification of reference gene primers. Data came from immunoSEQ multiplex PCR; TCRdb stores just in-frame clones and leaves some out. The DNA gave D and trimming, while V, J and clone size come from that table. The sample lists 240,000 or so clones, approximately 80% seen once, with 7.5% to 8% in the top ten. This sequence was found in a woman older than 75 with COVID-19, enrolled during active disease. Sequences were obtained from peripheral blood.

In DNA form, the CDR3 reads TGTGCCAGCAGCACCTACAGGGGAACTAATGAAAAACTGTTTTTT. Protein product: CASSTYRGTNEKLFF. This chain uses TRBV11-2 with TRBJ1-4; the match to TRBD1 covers 7 bases. V lost 5 bases and J lost 1; bases outside the gene matches: 4. This CDR3 is built from 15 residues. Germline values: CDR1 SGHAT, CDR2 FQNNGV.